This TCR beta chain was obtained from a study of blood T cells in healthy people across ages. On this clonotype: Its specificity is unknown.

Combining a sample-barcoded 5' primer with a J-beta primer mix, a second PCR ran for about 6 to 12 cycles. Every cDNA molecule carried a tag from a template-switch adaptor bearing 12 random nucleotides. TCRdb independently ran MiXCR on the 5' RACE reads; one entry per CDR3 protein. The repertoire has 700,000 to 850,000 distinct CDR3 sequences, about 53% of them found once; the top ten carry under 50%. Germline V lookup: CDR1 PRHDT, CDR2 FYEKMQ (reference sequence). The CDR3 is made up of 16 amino acids. Between the trimmed V and J ends, which lost 3 bases and 1 base, there was a span of 15 bases. Points from the study as a whole: Estimates based on one million T cells were treated as lower bounds.

The chain carries TRBV13 and TRBJ2-5, with a weak D call TRBD2 (6 bases). The material sequenced was blood. This receptor was obtained from an elderly man in good health. CDR3 loop: CASSLRRGGTQETQYF. The CDR3 nucleotides are TGTGCCAGCAGCTTGAGGAGAGGCGGGACCCAAGAGACCCAGTACTTC.